Listed here are 24 T cell receptor beta chains from one sample, sequenced in a study of T cell changes during pregnancy in multiple sclerosis (dated by TCRdb to about 2019). Libraries were prepared through the immunoSEQ multiplex PCR assay. This is the immuneACCESS table as TCRdb keeps it, with only in-frame sequences that have V and J called. A part of the clones is gone; compared with another copy, unresolved V genes explain less than half, and the rest is unexplained. This sample comprises tens of thousands of clones, 92% of them detected only once. The top ten clonotypes cover roughly 3% of the sample. The sample was peripheral blood, taken in the second trimester of pregnancy. These receptors all come from a female donor in good health, enrolled as a control in a pregnancy study.

The chain couples TRBV6-1 to TRBJ2-2; 7 bases are a match to TRBD1. The V gene end was trimmed by 6 bases and the J gene end by 7 bases; junction bases not matched to a gene: 8. CDR3 size: 14 residues. Germline V gene lookup returns CDR1 MNHNS and CDR2 SASEGT. CDR3 in amino acids: CASRGRQGDGELFF. As DNA, the CDR3 is TGTGCCAGCAGAGGTCGACAGGGAGACGGGGAGCTGTTTTTT.

The chain has TRBV11-3 and TRBJ2-7, with TRBD1 matching 8 bases. Trimming at V came to 4 bases and at J to 6 bases, leaving 5 bases not matched to a gene. CDR1 SGHNT and CDR2 YENEEA come from the germline V gene. This CDR3 has 13 amino acids. The chain's CDR3 is CASSSGQGAEQYF. CDR3 sequence (DNA): TGTGCCAGCAGCTCAGGACAGGGAGCCGAGCAGTACTTC.

V is TRBV28 and J is TRBJ2-7; TRBD2 aligns across 9 bases. This CDR3 comprises 15 residues. J was trimmed by 4 bases and V by 0 bases; bases with no gene match: 4. CDR1 and CDR2 (germline): MDHEN, SYDVKM. This CDR3 reads CASSLWVAGVYEQYF. CDR3 coding DNA: TGTGCCAGCAGTTTATGGGTAGCGGGAGTATACGAGCAGTACTTC.

The chain has TRBV30 and TRBJ1-3; D not certain. From germline, CDR1 is GTSNPN and CDR2 SVGIG (reference sequence). Trimming stripped 0 bases from V and 2 bases from J, with 11 bases between. The CDR3 is 15 residues long. In nucleotides, the CDR3 is TGTGCCTGGAGTGTCTTTGGCAGAACTGGAAACACCATATATTTT. Its translation is CAWSVFGRTGNTIYF.

There are a few counts of this clone. The chain is built from TRBV7-9 and TRBJ1-2, with D unresolved. The germline CDR1 and CDR2 sequences are SEHNR and FQNEAQ (reference sequence). V was cut by 0 bases and J by 0 bases, with 5 bases left in between. The CDR3 is made up of 14 amino acids. In DNA form, the CDR3 reads TGTGCCAGCAGCTTAGCGGCGGCTAACTATGGCTACACCTTC. Protein: CASSLAAANYGYTF.

The chain carries TRBV6-5 and TRBJ2-7, with 8 bases matching TRBD2. The CDR3 runs 16 residues. Germline assignment: CDR1 MNHEY and CDR2 SVGAGI. The V segment lost 0 bases and the J segment 2 bases; nucleotides outside the gene matches: 6. The chain's CDR3 is CASSYSGGRTTYEQYF. In DNA, the CDR3 is TGTGCCAGCAGTTACTCTGGCGGGAGGACGACCTACGAGCAGTACTTC.

V usage is TRBV28 and J usage is TRBJ2-5, with D possibly TRBD2 on 5 matching bases. Germline CDR1 is MDHEN and CDR2 is SYDVKM. The V and J ends lost 5 bases and 9 bases respectively, with 16 bases between them. The CDR3 is 13 amino acids. The CDR3 nucleotides are TGTGCCAGCAGTACCGGTGGCCCCGGGGCCCAGTACTTC. Translation: CASSTGGPGAQYF.

The rearrangement links TRBV7-3 to TRBJ2-5, with 8 bases that match TRBD2. The CDR3 spans 16 residues. The germline CDR1 and CDR2 sequences are SGHTA and FQGTGA. Losses at the gene ends were 3 bases for V and 0 bases for J; bases not matched to a gene: 6. The CDR3 is CASSLGSGANQETQYF. The CDR3 coding sequence is TGTGCCAGCAGCTTGGGTAGCGGGGCGAACCAAGAGACCCAGTACTTC.

The V and J genes are TRBV4-3 and TRBJ1-2, with 10 positions matching TRBD1. CDR1 is LGHNA, CDR2 YSLEER, per germline. The CDR3 is 16 amino acids. V shed 1 base, J shed 4 bases, and the junction held 6 bases outside the gene matches. DNA of the CDR3: TGCGCCAGCAGCCAAGGCGGGACAGGGGAATCCTATGGCTACACCTTC. It is translated as CASSQGGTGESYGYTF.

The chain joins TRBV28 to TRBJ2-7; D uncertain. The ends were cut back, 3 bases at V and 7 bases at J, with 13 bases in the middle. Germline values: CDR1 MDHEN, CDR2 SYDVKM. CDR3 length: 13 residues. The CDR3 DNA sequence: TGTGCCAGCAGTTTGACTCGTCGCACAGAGCAGTACTTC. Amino acid sequence: CASSLTRRTEQYF.

This clone was observed a handful of times. The J gene is TRBJ2-1, the V gene TRBV28; D is possibly TRBD1 (7 bases). There are 19 residues in the CDR3. V lost 2 bases and J 4 bases, leaving 24 bases between the germline ends. The V gene's germline CDR1 is MDHEN and CDR2 SYDVKM. DNA for the CDR3: TGTGCCAGCAGTTTAGTGCGGAGAGGGGCAGGGGGAGGATACAATGAGCAGTTCTTC. It yields the protein CASSLVRRGAGGGYNEQFF.

The rearrangement joins TRBV13 to TRBJ2-3; D is unresolved. The CDR3 is made up of 11 amino acids. Germline loops: CDR1 PRHDT, CDR2 FYEKMQ (reference sequence). V was cut by 5 bases and J by 5 bases, with 5 bases left in between. CDR3 coding DNA: TGTGCCAGCAGCCCCAAAGATACGCAGTATTTT. It specifies CASSPKDTQYF.

The rearrangement joins TRBV11-2 to TRBJ2-3; D is possibly TRBD2 (5 bases). Germline CDR1 and CDR2: SGHAT and FQNNGV. This CDR3 region has 16 residues. V was shortened by 5 bases and J by 2 bases, with 17 bases between the two germline ends. The CDR3 sequence is CASSPFTSATTDTQYF. The CDR3 region has the DNA TGTGCCAGCAGCCCCTTTACTAGTGCTACCACAGATACGCAGTATTTT.

The chain is built from TRBV30 and TRBJ2-7, with D maybe TRBD2 (6 bases). The V gene's germline CDR1 is GTSNPN and CDR2 SVGIG (reference sequence). This CDR3 has 11 residues. The V and J ends lost 7 bases and 0 bases respectively, with 7 bases between them. CDR3 coding DNA: TGTGCCTCGGGGGACTCCTACGAGCAGTACTTC. Translated, it gives CASGDSYEQYF.

The gene calls are TRBV25-1 and TRBJ2-5; D is undetermined. The CDR3 runs 11 residues. CDR1 is MGHDK and CDR2 is SYGVNS in the germline V gene. V was trimmed by 8 bases and J by 0 bases, leaving 4 bases between them. The chain's CDR3 is CASRNQETQYF. The DNA for the CDR3 is TGTGCCAGCCGTAACCAAGAGACCCAGTACTTC.

This clone has a single count. V and J are TRBV6-5 and TRBJ1-5; no clear D. V shed 5 bases and J shed 1 base, with 12 bases lying between them. The germline V gene encodes CDR1 MNHEY and CDR2 SVGAGI. The CDR3 consists of 15 residues. The DNA for the CDR3 is TGTGCCAGCAGTCCCTCGCGGGGAAGCAATCAGCCCCAGCATTTT. Amino acid sequence: CASSPSRGSNQPQHF.

The chain is built from TRBV30 and TRBJ2-5; TRBD1 is a possible D gene (6 bases). CDR1 is GTSNPN, CDR2 SVGIG, per germline (reference sequence). This CDR3 contains 13 residues. The CDR3 protein is CATGGWGRETQYF. CDR3 coding DNA: TGTGCTACTGGAGGTTGGGGGCGGGAGACCCAGTACTTC.

The J gene is TRBJ2-1, the V gene TRBV5-1, with D maybe TRBD1 (5 bases). V was shortened by 0 bases and J by 0 bases, with 7 bases between the two germline ends. The CDR3 is 15 residues long. Germline-derived CDR1 and CDR2 are SGHRS and YFSETQ. CDR3 residues: CASSLGQNSYNEQFF. The CDR3 coding sequence is TGCGCCAGCAGCTTGGGACAGAACTCCTACAATGAGCAGTTCTTC.

The V and J genes are TRBV30 and TRBJ2-1; D is possibly TRBD2 (6 bases). Trimming pared 5 bases from V and 2 bases from J, leaving 7 bases between. This CDR3 comprises 12 residues. Germline CDR1 is GTSNPN and CDR2 is SVGIG (reference sequence). The CDR3 protein is CAWGEAYNEQFF. The DNA of the CDR3 is TGTGCCTGGGGGGAGGCCTACAATGAGCAGTTCTTC.

The CDR3, as DNA: TGCGCCAGCAGCCAAGATCCGGGGAGGTACAATGAGCAGTTCTTC. It translates to CASSQDPGRYNEQFF. This chain joins TRBV4-1 and TRBJ2-1, with a tentative D call TRBD2 (6 bases). The V and J ends lost 0 bases and 4 bases respectively, with 10 bases between them. The CDR3 has 15 amino acids. CDR1 and CDR2 from the germline V gene are MGHRA and YSYEKL.

The V call is TRBV9, the J call TRBJ1-4; a weak D match, TRBD1 (5 bases). Germline V gene lookup returns CDR1 SGDLS and CDR2 YYNGEE. V was trimmed by 4 bases and J by 8 bases, leaving 18 bases between them. The CDR3 sequence is 15 residues long. CDR3 sequence: CASSPNPSREEKLFF. Here the CDR3 DNA reads TGTGCCAGCAGCCCCAACCCATCCAGGGAAGAAAAACTGTTTTTT.

The V gene is TRBV19, the J gene TRBJ1-2, with TRBD1 identical over 9 bases. The CDR3 is 12 amino acids. CDR1 is LNHDA and CDR2 is SQIVND in the germline V gene (reference sequence). J gave up 7 bases and V 7 bases, and 4 bases lay outside the gene matches. In DNA, the CDR3 is TGTGCCAGTAACCGGGACAGGGTTGGCTACACCTTC. Protein: CASNRDRVGYTF.

The V call is TRBV18, the J call TRBJ2-7, with TRBD1 identical over 9 bases. J lost 3 bases, V lost 4 bases, and 7 bases had no gene match. This CDR3 has 15 residues. Germline V gene lookup returns CDR1 KGHSH and CDR2 LQKENI. The CDR3: CASSRPGQGNYEQYF. CDR3 sequence (DNA): TGTGCCAGCTCACGCCCCGGACAGGGGAACTACGAGCAGTACTTC.

The rearrangement links TRBV10-1 to TRBJ2-7; 7 positions match TRBD1. The CDR3 is 14 amino acids. The trim removed 10 bases at V and 5 bases at J, leaving 14 bases unmatched. Germline lookup yields CDR1 WNHNN and CDR2 SYGVQD (reference sequence). The CDR3 DNA follows: TGCGCCAACTCCAGGGACAGCGGAACGGACGAGCAGTACTTC. Translating it yields CANSRDSGTDEQYF.